The T cell receptor (beta chain) described here comes from a study of T cell changes during pregnancy in multiple sclerosis. Only in-frame clones appear in the TCRdb table, and some are missing; sequencing was by immunoSEQ multiplex PCR. The sample includes 50,000 or so clones, about 90% of them seen just once. Germline CDR1 KGHSH, CDR2 LQKENI. V dropped 2 bases and J dropped 5 bases, with 9 bases sitting between them. The CDR3 covers 13 residues. This TCR was sampled from a female donor with multiple sclerosis, enrolled in a pregnancy study. This chain uses TRBV18 with TRBJ2-5; perhaps TRBD2 as D (5 bases). Material: CD4+ T cells from peripheral blood mononuclear cells, obtained in the second trimester of pregnancy. CDR3 protein: CASSPVTGETQYF. CDR3 coding DNA: TGTGCCAGCTCACCAGTCACGGGGGAGACCCAGTACTTC.